The entry that follows covers one T cell receptor beta chain sequence. The target antigen is unknown. At one end the junction does not follow the germline gene, possibly because of a read error. This CDR3 spans 13 amino acids. Germline CDR1 SGHTA, CDR2 FQGNSA. The sample originates from a study of CD8+CD57+ T cells in acquired aplastic anemia. Overall study findings and caveats: Fewer than 35 shared CD8+ CDR3s appeared highly expressed within patients' immunodominant clones.

Only patients with CD8+CD57+ cell expansion on flow cytometry were chosen for sequencing. The enrolled patients all had severe acquired aplastic anemia. CDR3 and TCR beta VDJ profiling relied on a genomic DNA template. TCRdb used MiXCR to reprocess the reads, holding one entry per CDR3 protein. This sample has 150,000 to 200,000 distinct CDR3 sequences, with around 48% found just once. The sequence came from a human donor with aplastic anemia. Sequencing was performed on sorted CD4+, CD8+, or CD8+CD57+ T cells (not recorded which) from PBMCs. The V and J genes are TRBV7-2 and TRBJ2-7; D unclear. CDR3 in DNA: TGTGCCAGCAGCTTTTGCAGCTCCTACGAGCAGTGCTTC. It translates to CASSFCSSYEQCF. The full variable domain, in which reference TRBV7-2 and TRBJ2-7 provide the parts outside the CDR3, is GAGVSQSPSNKVTEKGKDVELRCDPISGHTALYWYRQSLGQGLEFLIYFQGNSAPDKSGLPSDRFSAERTGGSVSTLTIQRTQQEDSAVYLCASSFCSSYEQCFGPGTRLTVT.